The 8 T cell receptor beta chains listed next were all sequenced from one sample in a study of T-cell reconstitution after alpha-beta-depleted transplantation in children. For TCRbeta, the library was prepared with unique molecular identifiers. Using its own MiXCR run on the PCR reads, TCRdb lists one record per CDR3 protein. Seen here are about 72,000 distinct CDR3 sequences, just under 7.5% observed once, and the top ten hold more than 2.5%. The sequenced sample was PBMCs from the stem cell graft donor, obtained from the stem cell graft. The source is a human donor who donated a stem cell graft to a child with acute lymphoblastic leukemia.

This clonotype was seen ten or more times. The chain carries TRBV9 and TRBJ2-3; D gene uncertain. This CDR3 contains 13 residues. Looked up from germline, CDR1 is SGDLS and CDR2 is YYNGEE. With 3 bases removed from V and 10 bases from J, the gap between germline ends came to 15 bases. CDR3 nucleotide sequence: TGTGCCAGCAGCGAGATGACTCCATTCCCGCAGTATTTT. Protein sequence: CASSEMTPFPQYF.

This clonotype has a handful of counts. The chain employs TRBV6-1 and TRBJ2-1; the D is unclear. Germline V CDR1 and CDR2: MNHNS, SASEGT. There are 12 residues in the CDR3. V lost 2 bases, J lost 3 bases, and 2 bases lay in between. CDR3 residues: CASSENYNEQFF. The CDR3, as DNA: TGTGCCAGCAGTGAAAACTACAATGAGCAGTTCTTC.

This clonotype came up many times. V and J are TRBV7-3 and TRBJ2-5, with 11 bases matching TRBD2. CDR1 and CDR2 (germline): SGHTA, FQGTGA. There are 14 residues in the CDR3. V trimming: 5 bases; J trimming: 3 bases; junction bases outside the gene matches: 2. CDR3 amino acids: CASSGTSGKETQYF. DNA for the CDR3: TGTGCCAGCAGCGGGACTAGCGGAAAAGAGACCCAGTACTTC.

This clonotype was seen only a few times. J is TRBJ1-1 and V is TRBV3-1; 9 nucleotides line up with TRBD1. CDR1 is LGHDT and CDR2 is YNNKEL in the germline V gene (reference sequence). With 1 base clipped from V and 0 bases from J, the junction kept 3 bases outside the gene matches. The length of the CDR3 is 16 residues. This chain's CDR3 is CASSQGGQGMNTEAFF. The CDR3 nucleotides are TGTGCCAGCAGCCAAGGGGGACAGGGAATGAACACTGAAGCTTTCTTT.

This clonotype came up many times. J is TRBJ1-1 and V is TRBV9, with 9 bases identical to TRBD1. The CDR3 extends over 14 amino acids. CDR1 and CDR2 (germline): SGDLS, YYNGEE. V shed 2 bases and J 6 bases; nucleotides not matched to a gene: 5. The CDR3 protein is CASSVDTGGPEAFF. The DNA for the CDR3 is TGTGCCAGCAGCGTGGACACAGGGGGCCCTGAAGCTTTCTTT.

This clonotype was seen at least ten times. The chain couples TRBV20-1 to TRBJ1-3; 7 nucleotides align to TRBD1. The CDR3 spans 15 residues. Germline trimming cut 2 bases from V and 0 bases from J; bases unmatched to any gene: 4. CDR1 is DFQATT and CDR2 is SNEGSKA in the germline V gene (reference sequence). The CDR3 DNA follows: TGCAGTGCTAGATCGGACAGGAGCTCTGGAAACACCATATATTTT. Translating gives CSARSDRSSGNTIYF.

V is TRBV9 and J is TRBJ2-7; 8 bases are shared with TRBD1. The ends lost 4 bases at V and 0 bases at J; junction bases unmatched: 6. The CDR3 consists of 15 residues. Germline values: CDR1 SGDLS, CDR2 YYNGEE. The CDR3 spells CASSPEGQVSYEQYF. In DNA form, the CDR3 reads TGTGCCAGCAGCCCCGAGGGACAGGTCTCCTACGAGCAGTACTTC.

This clonotype was picked up many times. CDR3 region: CASSQDLAGGPDIQYF. The CDR3 coding sequence is TGCGCCAGCAGCCAAGATCTAGCGGGGGGGCCTGACATTCAGTACTTC. The V gene is TRBV4-3, the J gene TRBJ2-4; 12 bases fit TRBD2. The V and J ends lost 0 bases and 8 bases, in that order; junction bases with no gene match: 5. Germline V lookup: CDR1 LGHNA, CDR2 YSLEER. This CDR3 region has 16 residues.